Below, one T cell receptor (beta chain) is given with its context. The sample originates from a study of blood T cell repertoires in COVID-19. About the research overall: The origin of the acute and convalescent COVID-19 samples was the United States, Italy and Spain. Nucleic acid was either cDNA or gDNA, and it came from T cells, B-cell-depleted T cells, or PBMCs.

CDR1 and CDR2 from the germline V gene are MDHEN and SYDVKM. The CDR3 is made up of 17 amino acids. The V segment lost 2 bases and the J segment 1 base; nucleotides outside the gene matches: 3. Original handling: Reference gene primer amplification in the assay estimated nucleated cell counts. Repertoires were generated with immunoSEQ multiplex PCR, while TCRdb's copy carries only in-frame clones and drops some. V, J and clone size reflect that table, while D and trimming were determined from the DNA. The table shows roughly 30,000 clones, with around 89% occurring only once. The clonotype was recovered from a human donor in a cohort sampled during active COVID-19. The V and J genes are TRBV28 and TRBJ1-6; 9 bases are a match to TRBD1. The sequenced sample was peripheral blood. The CDR3 is CASSLMDRGSYNSPLHF. For the CDR3, the DNA is TGTGCCAGCAGTTTAATGGACAGGGGATCCTATAATTCACCCCTCCACTTT.